These 32 T cell receptor beta chains share one sample of origin, sequenced in a study of blood T cell repertoires in COVID-19. The protocol was immunoSEQ multiplex PCR, while the TCRdb copy is restricted to in-frame clones and leaves out a portion. The table has around 280,000 clones, roughly 90% seen once. The sequencing input was peripheral blood. The receptors come from a woman aged 45-60 years who had recovered from COVID-19.

The chain links TRBV2 to TRBJ1-5; 7 bases align to TRBD1. Germline loops: CDR1 SNHLY, CDR2 FYNNEI. After removal of 8 bases from V and 0 bases from J, the junction contained 4 bases not matched to a gene. This CDR3 spans 14 amino acids. This CDR3 reads CASVWDSSNQPQHF. The CDR3, as DNA: TGTGCCAGCGTGTGGGACAGTAGCAATCAGCCCCAGCATTTT.

The chain employs TRBV10-3 and TRBJ1-1, with 8 bases fitting TRBD1. The ends lost 7 bases at V and 4 bases at J; junction bases unmatched: 5. There are 13 residues in the CDR3. Germline-derived CDR1 and CDR2 are ENHRY and SYGVKD. The CDR3: CAITEGTGTEAFF. The CDR3 DNA reads TGTGCCATCACCGAAGGGACAGGCACTGAAGCTTTCTTT.

CDR3 in amino acids: CASIRAGVNTGELFF. As DNA, the CDR3 is TGTGCCAGTATAAGGGCAGGGGTCAACACCGGGGAGCTGTTTTTT. The gene calls are TRBV19 and TRBJ2-2; a possible D gene is TRBD1 (6 bases). CDR3 size: 15 residues. V was trimmed by 7 bases and J by 2 bases, leaving 14 bases between them. Germline V CDR1 and CDR2: LNHDA, SQIVND (reference sequence).

V is TRBV7-9 and J is TRBJ2-7; TRBD1 aligns across 12 bases. The CDR3 sequence is 12 residues long. The germline V gene has CDR1 SEHNR and CDR2 FQNEAQ (reference sequence). Trimming removed 11 bases from V and 6 bases from J; junction bases left unmatched: 5. CDR3 coding DNA: TGTGCCTCCGGGACAGGGGGCGCCGAGCAGTACTTC. Translation gives CASGTGGAEQYF.

The chain uses TRBV30 and TRBJ1-1, with unresolved D. The CDR3 sequence is 18 residues long. Trimming cost V 4 bases and J 5 bases, with 29 bases left between them. Germline V gene data show CDR1 as GTSNPN and CDR2 as SVGIG (reference sequence). CDR3 coding DNA: TGTGCCTGGATACCCATCTCCGGAACCCGGCGGTCGGGAACTGAAGCTTTCTTT. Protein product: CAWIPISGTRRSGTEAFF.

The rearrangement joins TRBV7-9 to TRBJ1-5, with D uncertain. The CDR3 totals 13 residues. The germline V gene has CDR1 SEHNR and CDR2 FQNEAQ (reference sequence). V was shortened by 5 bases and J by 6 bases, with 11 bases between the two germline ends. CDR3 protein: CASSLPGGQPQHF. DNA of the CDR3: TGTGCCAGCAGCCTCCCCGGAGGTCAGCCCCAGCATTTT.

The rearrangement links TRBV19 to TRBJ1-1, with D possibly being TRBD1 (5 bases). The CDR3 runs to 14 residues. Germline CDR1 reads LNHDA; CDR2 reads SQIVND (reference sequence). Trimming removed 6 bases from V and 0 bases from J, with 11 bases in between. CDR3 loop: CASRTGTLNTEAFF. The CDR3 DNA reads TGTGCCAGTAGAACCGGGACTTTGAACACTGAAGCTTTCTTT.

This clone is a singleton in its sample. The chain recombines TRBV7-9 with TRBJ2-2; D unresolved. This CDR3 contains 12 residues. The V end was cut by 8 bases, the J end by 4 bases, with 8 bases between. Germline lookup yields CDR1 SEHNR and CDR2 FQNEAQ (reference sequence). The CDR3 DNA reads TGTGCCAGCCGAGTGTCCACCGGGGAGCTGTTTTTT. Its translation is CASRVSTGELFF.

This chain uses TRBV5-6 with TRBJ2-3; possible D gene TRBD2, 5 bases. V shed 1 base and J shed 2 bases, with 11 bases lying between them. Per the germline V gene, CDR1 is SGHDT and CDR2 is YYEEEE. The CDR3 loop spans 15 amino acids. The CDR3 here is CASSLMREPTDTQYF. The CDR3, as DNA: TGTGCCAGCAGCTTGATGAGGGAACCCACAGATACGCAGTATTTT.

As for this clone: The junction departs from germline at one end; a sequencing error may be responsible. V is TRBV19 and J is TRBJ1-5, with TRBD1 as a possible D gene (6 bases). Germline V gene data show CDR1 as LNHDA and CDR2 as SQIVND (reference sequence). This CDR3 has 12 residues. This CDR3 is CGTFFSNQPQHF. In DNA, the CDR3 is TGCGGGACATTTTTTAGCAATCAGCCCCAGCATTTT.

This chain joins TRBV18 and TRBJ2-3; 7 positions agree with TRBD2. The ends lost 2 bases at V and 5 bases at J; junction bases unmatched: 10. This CDR3 comprises 16 residues. The germline CDR1 and CDR2 sequences are KGHSH and LQKENI. CDR3 loop: CASSPVRGELGDTQYF. In nucleotides, the CDR3 is TGTGCCAGCTCACCAGTTCGGGGGGAGCTTGGAGATACGCAGTATTTT.

J is TRBJ2-3 and V is TRBV2; 7 bases line up with TRBD1. This CDR3 has 14 amino acids. Trimming at V came to 6 bases and at J to 4 bases, leaving 7 bases not matched to a gene. Germline-derived CDR1 and CDR2 are SNHLY and FYNNEI. The CDR3 sequence is CASRNNRGSDTQYF. CDR3 nucleotides: TGTGCCAGCAGAAACAACAGGGGATCAGATACGCAGTATTTT.

The chain links TRBV14 to TRBJ2-2, with D perhaps TRBD2 (6 bases). Germline V lookup: CDR1 SGHDN, CDR2 FVKESK. This CDR3 contains 16 residues. Trimming cost V 4 bases and J 2 bases, with 14 bases left between them. CDR3 sequence: CASSLIGTLNTGELFF. In DNA form, the CDR3 reads TGTGCCAGCAGCCTGATCGGGACTTTAAACACCGGGGAGCTGTTTTTT. The full variable domain, in which reference TRBV14 and TRBJ2-2 provide the parts outside the CDR3, is EAGVTQFPSHSVIEKGQTVTLRCDPISGHDNLYWYRRVMGKEIKFLLHFVKESKQDESGMPNNRFLAERTGGTYSTLKVQPAELEDSGVYFCASSLIGTLNTGELFFGEGSRLTVL.

The rearrangement links TRBV10-2 to TRBJ2-1, with 7 bases lining up with TRBD2. The CDR3 length is 15 residues. Germline CDR1 and CDR2: WSHSY and SAAADI. V was pared by 3 bases and J by 4 bases, with 6 bases of the junction left unmatched. The CDR3 sequence is CASSEWAGEYNEQFF. Written as DNA, the CDR3 is TGCGCCAGCAGTGAATGGGCGGGAGAGTACAATGAGCAGTTCTTC.

This sequence joins TRBV12-3 or TRBV12-4 and TRBJ2-1, with D possibly matching TRBD1 (5 bases). Trimming pared 6 bases from V and 8 bases from J, leaving 11 bases between. This CDR3 contains 12 residues. CDR3 loop: CASRPQGDEQFF. In DNA form, the CDR3 reads TGTGCCAGCAGACCCCAGGGCGATGAGCAGTTCTTC.

The V and J genes are TRBV5-6 and TRBJ2-1, with 8 positions matching TRBD2. Germline CDR1 SGHDT, CDR2 YYEEEE. The CDR3 runs 13 residues. V was clipped by 6 bases and J by 7 bases; unmatched bases: 6. CDR3 protein: CASTGRAQNEQFF. The DNA of the CDR3 is TGTGCCAGCACCGGGAGGGCCCAGAATGAGCAGTTCTTC.

As DNA, the CDR3 is TGTGCCAGCAGCCGCGGGACTATTTACGAGCAGTACTTC. Translated, it gives CASSRGTIYEQYF. The V and J genes are TRBV12-3 or TRBV12-4 and TRBJ2-7; 7 bases are a match to TRBD2. The CDR3 extends over 13 amino acids. V shed 6 bases and J 4 bases; nucleotides not matched to a gene: 6.

The chain links TRBV6-1 to TRBJ1-5; a weak D match, TRBD1 (5 bases). Trimming cost V 5 bases and J 7 bases, with 15 bases left between them. The V gene's germline CDR1 is MNHNS and CDR2 SASEGT. The CDR3 runs 14 residues. DNA of the CDR3: TGTGCCAGCAGTCCCGGGGGGGGGACCCAGCCCCAGCATTTT. Protein: CASSPGGGTQPQHF.

This clone was recorded a few times. The rearrangement joins TRBV5-4 to TRBJ1-2, with a weak D call TRBD1 (5 bases). From germline, CDR1 is SGHNT and CDR2 YYREEE (reference sequence). V shed 7 bases and J shed 0 bases, with 10 bases lying between them. The CDR3 covers 13 residues. As DNA, the CDR3 is TGTGCCAGCGGAGAAGGGGCTAACTATGGCTACACCTTC. Protein sequence: CASGEGANYGYTF.

The chain recombines TRBV7-9 with TRBJ1-2, with D possibly matching TRBD1 (5 bases). From germline, CDR1 is SEHNR and CDR2 FQNEAQ (reference sequence). Trimming took off 1 base at V and 4 bases at J, with 13 bases between the two ends. The CDR3 has 15 residues. For the CDR3, the DNA is TGTGCCAGCAGCTTAGAAGGGGTTCCCTTCTATGGCTACACCTTC. Translating gives CASSLEGVPFYGYTF. Looking up the rest from reference TRBV7-9 and TRBJ1-2 gives the full variable domain: DTGVSQNPRHKITKRGQNVTFRCDPISEHNRLYWYRQTLGQGPEFLTYFQNEAQLEKSRLLSDRFSAERPKGSFSTLEIQRTEQGDSAMYLCASSLEGVPFYGYTFGSGTRLTVV.

At least ten counts were recorded for this clone. J is TRBJ1-1 and V is TRBV28; possibly TRBD1 for D (5 bases). The CDR3 covers 15 residues. Germline V gives CDR1 MDHEN, CDR2 SYDVKM. V dropped 3 bases and J dropped 0 bases, with 11 bases sitting between them. CDR3 loop: CASSLTVGMNTEAFF. For the CDR3, the DNA is TGTGCCAGCAGTTTGACAGTTGGGATGAACACTGAAGCTTTCTTT.

The chain uses TRBV6-6 and TRBJ2-1; 8 nucleotides agree with TRBD2. J gave up 5 bases and V 5 bases, and 14 bases lay outside the gene matches. The CDR3 length is 17 residues. Germline values: CDR1 MNHNY, CDR2 SVGAGI (reference sequence). CDR3 sequence (DNA): TGTGCCAGCAGTCCGACCGGGACTAGGAGGGGAAACAATGAGCAGTTCTTC. This gives the protein CASSPTGTRRGNNEQFF.

The rearrangement uses TRBV10-3 and TRBJ2-3; 10 bases map to TRBD2. Germline V gene data show CDR1 as ENHRY and CDR2 as SYGVKD. CDR3 size: 16 residues. With 6 bases clipped from V and 7 bases from J, the junction kept 13 bases outside the gene matches. DNA for the CDR3: TGTGCCATCAGCCTCAAGCGGGAGGGCGCGCTTAATACGCAGTATTTT. Translated: CAISLKREGALNTQYF.

This chain links TRBV6-4 with TRBJ1-1; tentatively, D is TRBD1 (6 bases). The CDR3 sequence is 13 residues long. Germline V gene lookup returns CDR1 MRHNA and CDR2 SNTAGT. Between the trimmed V and J ends, which lost 6 bases and 5 bases, there was a span of 13 bases. Written as DNA, the CDR3 is TGTGCCAGCAGCGCACAGGGTGGGACTGAAGCTTTCTTT. Protein: CASSAQGGTEAFF.

The chain couples TRBV27 to TRBJ1-1, with D possibly matching TRBD1 (5 bases). The germline CDR1 and CDR2 sequences are MNHEY and SMNVEV (reference sequence). The germline V and J ends were trimmed by 3 bases and 5 bases, with 10 bases remaining between them. The length of the CDR3 is 13 residues. CDR3: CASSLNGGTEAFF. The CDR3 DNA is TGTGCCAGCAGTTTGAATGGGGGGACTGAAGCTTTCTTT.

The rearrangement joins TRBV9 to TRBJ2-7; TRBD2 aligns across 11 bases. V was pared by 2 bases and J by 6 bases, with 10 bases of the junction left unmatched. The CDR3 is made up of 16 amino acids. Per the germline V gene, CDR1 is SGDLS and CDR2 is YYNGEE. CDR3 nucleotide sequence: TGTGCCAGCAGCGTGTCACTAGCGGGAGTTGATCGCGAGCAGTACTTC. This encodes CASSVSLAGVDREQYF.

This chain joins TRBV12-3 or TRBV12-4 and TRBJ1-5, with D hard to call. Trimming took 11 bases from V and 6 from J, leaving 17 bases between them. The CDR3 is made up of 13 amino acids. The chain's CDR3 is CAGPPGGGQPQHF. The CDR3 DNA follows: TGTGCCGGACCCCCCGGAGGCGGTCAGCCCCAGCATTTT.

In DNA form, the CDR3 reads TGTGCCAGCAGCTTATCAGGGGCGGGAGATACGCAGTATTTT. Its translation is CASSLSGAGDTQYF. V and J are TRBV7-3 and TRBJ2-3; D possibly corresponds to TRBD1 (6 bases). With 2 bases removed from V and 5 bases from J, the gap between germline ends came to 11 bases. Germline lookup yields CDR1 SGHTA and CDR2 FQGTGA. The CDR3 contains 14 residues. Variable domain in full (rest from reference TRBV7-3 and TRBJ2-3): GAGVSQTPSNKVTEKGKYVELRCDPISGHTALYWYRQSLGQGPEFLIYFQGTGAADDSGLPNDRFFAVRPEGSVSTLKIQRTERGDSAVYLCASSLSGAGDTQYFGPGTRLTVL.

The chain combines TRBV7-2 with TRBJ1-5; D ambiguous. The CDR3 has 16 amino acids. The ends were cut back, 2 bases at V and 0 bases at J, with 11 bases in the middle. Germline CDR1 reads SGHTA; CDR2 reads FQGNSA. This CDR3 is CASSLQIGSSNQPQHF. The CDR3 region has the DNA TGTGCCAGCAGCTTACAGATTGGCAGTAGCAATCAGCCCCAGCATTTT.

The rearrangement links TRBV29-1 to TRBJ1-4; D is possibly TRBD1 (5 bases). The CDR3 runs to 15 residues. Germline V gene data show CDR1 as SQVTM and CDR2 as ANQGSEA. V dropped 4 bases and J dropped 8 bases, with 20 bases sitting between them. The CDR3 region is CSVGGLGQGGEKLFF. CDR3 coding DNA: TGCAGCGTTGGGGGTCTGGGGCAGGGAGGAGAAAAACTGTTTTTT.

This clone was detected ten times or more. The rearrangement joins TRBV27 to TRBJ1-2, with no clear D. In germline, CDR1 is MNHEY, CDR2 SMNVEV (reference sequence). The CDR3 contains 13 residues. Deletions cut 2 bases from V and 6 bases from J, with 10 bases between. The CDR3, as DNA: TGTGCCAGCAGTTTAGAGCGTACCCATGGCTACACCTTC. It translates to CASSLERTHGYTF.

The chain has TRBV19 and TRBJ1-2; a weak D match, TRBD1 (6 bases). There are 16 residues in the CDR3. Trimming pared 4 bases from V and 1 base from J, leaving 16 bases between. Germline V lookup: CDR1 LNHDA, CDR2 SQIVND (reference sequence). The CDR3 DNA is TGTGCCAGTAGTACCCTGGACAGCACTCTTAACTATGGCTACACCTTC. Translating gives CASSTLDSTLNYGYTF.